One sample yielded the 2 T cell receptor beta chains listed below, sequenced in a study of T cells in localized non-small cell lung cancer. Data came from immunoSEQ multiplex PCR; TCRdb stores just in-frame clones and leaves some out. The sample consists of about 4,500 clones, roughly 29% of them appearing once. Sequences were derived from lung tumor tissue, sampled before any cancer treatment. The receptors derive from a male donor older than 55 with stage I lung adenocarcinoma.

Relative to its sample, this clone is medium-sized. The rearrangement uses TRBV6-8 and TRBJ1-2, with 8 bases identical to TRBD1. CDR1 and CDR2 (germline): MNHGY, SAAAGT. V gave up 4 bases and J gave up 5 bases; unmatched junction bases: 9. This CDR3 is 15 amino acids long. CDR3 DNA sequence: TGTGCCAGCAGTTTGGGGACAGGAGTTTATTATGGCTACACCTTC. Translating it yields CASSLGTGVYYGYTF.

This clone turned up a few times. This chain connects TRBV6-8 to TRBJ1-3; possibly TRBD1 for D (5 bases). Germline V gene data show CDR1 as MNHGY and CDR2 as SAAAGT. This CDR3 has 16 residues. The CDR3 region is CAVSRDGTVSGNTIYF. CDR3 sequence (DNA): TGTGCTGTGTCGAGAGACGGGACCGTCTCTGGAAACACCATATATTTT.